This TCR beta chain was retrieved from a study of T-cell reconstitution after alpha-beta-depleted transplantation in children (dated by TCRdb to about 2016). Study-wide context: The study quantitatively tracked T-cell immune reconstitution after TCRalphabeta/CD19-depleted allogeneic hematopoietic cell transplantation in children using TCR repertoire profiling.

This clonotype has just a few counts. The antigen it binds to is not known. No per-base quality is available; no much larger clone lies one base away. V sheds 1 base and J sheds 7 bases, leaving 11 bases between their ends. From a lookup of the germline V gene, CDR1 and CDR2 are MGHRA and YSYEKL. Taken from cysteine to phenylalanine, the CDR3 has 13 residues. This entry keeps only the CDR3 DNA: 39 bases, framed from base 1. The library was prepared using PCR. The reads were generated on an Illumina HiSeq 2500. TCR library preparation used molecular barcoding, with unique molecular identifiers applied to normalize quantification of the TCRbeta repertoire. TCRdb trimmed public reads at Q25 via fastp, called clones via MiXCR and kept in-frame beta chains. Rows are combined by CDR3 protein, so each entry shows the most common genes and DNA. The sample includes a few hundred thousand distinct CDR3 sequences, with around 21% observed a single time. Together, the top ten hold around 4% of the sample.

The chain employs TRBV4-1 and TRBJ2-7; the D gene cannot be named for sure. The source material was PBMCs from the stem cell graft donor, sampled from the stem cell graft. The TCR was taken from a human donor who donated a stem cell graft to a child with acute myeloid leukemia. For the CDR3, the sequence is CASSQVVVREQYF. The DNA sequence is TGCGCCAGCAGCCAAGTCGTAGTCCGGGAGCAGTACTTC.